One and the same sample provided the 11 T cell receptor beta chains below, sequenced in a study of blood T cell repertoires in COVID-19. Clones were sequenced by immunoSEQ multiplex PCR, and TCRdb holds only the in-frame ones, with some missing. The sample lists about 83,000 clones; more than 75% were seen once. The sequenced sample was peripheral blood. Every receptor here comes from a woman of 80 years or more with active or convalescent COVID-19.

V is TRBV19 and J is TRBJ2-2; possibly TRBD2 for D (6 bases). The CDR3 covers 15 residues. Trimming shortened V by 1 base and J by 1 base, and 7 bases separated the two germline ends. The germline gives CDR1 LNHDA, CDR2 SQIVND (reference sequence). CDR3 protein: CASSIVGGNTGELFF. The CDR3 coding sequence is TGTGCCAGTAGTATAGTGGGAGGGAACACCGGGGAGCTGTTTTTT.

The chain couples TRBV6-1 to TRBJ1-2; 7 nucleotides align to TRBD1. V lost 1 base to trimming and J lost 4 bases; unmatched junction nucleotides: 9. CDR1 is MNHNS and CDR2 is SASEGT in the germline V gene. This CDR3 is 16 amino acids long. CDR3 amino acids: CASSEGVGGHSYGYTF. The CDR3 DNA follows: TGTGCCAGCAGTGAAGGGGTAGGGGGCCACAGCTATGGCTACACCTTC.

The chain uses TRBV6-4 and TRBJ2-3, with 8 positions matching TRBD2. Germline V lookup: CDR1 MRHNA, CDR2 SNTAGT. The CDR3 is made up of 15 amino acids. V was clipped by 3 bases and J by 5 bases; unmatched bases: 7. The CDR3 nucleotides are TGTGCCAGCAGTGAACGGGGGGGGCGTATAGATACGCAGTATTTT. Its translation: CASSERGGRIDTQYF.

V and J are TRBV5-1 and TRBJ2-1; D uncertain. CDR1 SGHRS and CDR2 YFSETQ come from the germline V gene. The CDR3 extends over 14 amino acids. Trimming left V 5 bases short and J 1 base short, with 10 bases between. The CDR3 sequence is CASRRQDSYNEQFF. The CDR3 DNA reads as TGCGCCAGCAGGCGCCAGGATTCCTACAATGAGCAGTTCTTC.

V and J are TRBV28 and TRBJ1-1; the D gene is possibly TRBD1 (5 bases). Trimming cost V 2 bases and J 0 bases, with 13 bases left between them. This CDR3 has 16 residues. Germline values: CDR1 MDHEN, CDR2 SYDVKM. Written as DNA, the CDR3 is TGTGCCAGCAGTTTAATTGGGGGGGGACTGAACACTGAAGCTTTCTTT. It encodes CASSLIGGGLNTEAFF.

The V gene is TRBV7-5, the J gene TRBJ1-1; the table's D call of TRBD1 was not tested on the DNA. TRBV7-5 is termed a pseudogene. This CDR3 is built from 16 residues. For the CDR3, the DNA is TGTGTCAGAAGCTTAGGGGGCGATTTCGTGAACACTGAAGCTTTCTTT. Encoded protein: CVRSLGGDFVNTEAFF.

The chain has TRBV12-3 or TRBV12-4 and TRBJ1-1; no definite D call. The CDR3 contains 13 residues. Trimming removed 6 bases from V and 0 bases from J, with 8 bases in between. The CDR3 DNA follows: TGTGCCAGCAGGGGCACAATGAACACTGAAGCTTTCTTT. Translation: CASRGTMNTEAFF.

The chain employs TRBV9 and TRBJ2-1; D is possibly TRBD2 (5 bases). V gave up 3 bases and J gave up 4 bases, with 8 bases separating them. Germline CDR1 and CDR2: SGDLS and YYNGEE. This CDR3 spans 13 amino acids. This chain's CDR3 is CASSGTLYNEQFF. Written as DNA, the CDR3 is TGTGCCAGCAGCGGGACTCTTTACAATGAGCAGTTCTTC.

This chain joins TRBV7-2 and TRBJ1-2; TRBD1 agrees at 9 bases. Trimming took 1 base from V and 1 from J; bases not matched to a gene: 13. Germline V gene lookup returns CDR1 SGHTA and CDR2 FQGNSA. This CDR3 comprises 19 residues. The CDR3 DNA is TGTGCCAGCAGCTTAGGGGGATGGGGACAGGGCATCGTTAACTATGGCTACACCTTC. It codes for CASSLGGWGQGIVNYGYTF.

The chain joins TRBV21-1 to TRBJ1-5; the table names TRBD1, a call not compared with the DNA. TRBV21-1 is termed a pseudogene. This CDR3 is 13 amino acids long. CDR3 loop: CASSPRDNQPQHF. CDR3 DNA sequence: TGTGCCAGCAGCCCCAGGGACAATCAGCCCCAGCATTTT.

The chain has TRBV9 and TRBJ2-5; D may be TRBD2 (7 bases). This CDR3 has 16 residues. Looked up from germline, CDR1 is SGDLS and CDR2 is YYNGEE. The V end was cut by 3 bases, the J end by 4 bases, with 19 bases between. As DNA, the CDR3 is TGTGCCAGCAGCGAGGGGGGGGCCAGGTTCGGAGAGACCCAGTACTTC. Amino acids: CASSEGGARFGETQYF.